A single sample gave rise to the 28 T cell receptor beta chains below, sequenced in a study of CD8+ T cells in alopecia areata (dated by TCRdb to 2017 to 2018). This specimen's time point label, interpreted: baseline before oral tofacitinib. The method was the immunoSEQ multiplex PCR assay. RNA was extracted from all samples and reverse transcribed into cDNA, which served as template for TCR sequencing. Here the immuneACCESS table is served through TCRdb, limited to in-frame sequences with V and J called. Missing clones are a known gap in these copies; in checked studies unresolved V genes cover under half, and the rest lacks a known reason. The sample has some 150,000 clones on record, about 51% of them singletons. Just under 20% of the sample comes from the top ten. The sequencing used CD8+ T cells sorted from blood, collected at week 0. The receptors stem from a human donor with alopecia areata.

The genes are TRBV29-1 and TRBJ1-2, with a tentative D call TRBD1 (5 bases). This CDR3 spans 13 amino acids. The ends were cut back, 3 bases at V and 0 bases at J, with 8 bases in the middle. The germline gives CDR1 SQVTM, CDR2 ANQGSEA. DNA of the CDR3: TGCAGCGTTGACGGGGGAGCTAACTATGGCTACACCTTC. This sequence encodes CSVDGGANYGYTF.

The DNA of the CDR3 is TGTGCCTGGACTAGTGGCGGGGGGGCCCCTGAGCAGTTCTTC. Its protein is CAWTSGGGAPEQFF. The chain uses TRBV30 and TRBJ2-1, with 9 positions matching TRBD2. CDR1 GTSNPN and CDR2 SVGIG come from the germline V gene (reference sequence). J was trimmed by 9 bases and V by 4 bases; bases with no gene match: 10. The CDR3 covers 14 residues. Drawing the rest from reference TRBV30 and TRBJ2-1, the complete variable domain is SQTIHQWPATLVQPVGSPLSLECTVEGTSNPNLYWYRQAAGRGLQLLFYSVGIGQISSEVPQNLSASRPQDRQFILSSKKLLLSDSGFYLCAWTSGGGAPEQFFGPGTRLTVL.

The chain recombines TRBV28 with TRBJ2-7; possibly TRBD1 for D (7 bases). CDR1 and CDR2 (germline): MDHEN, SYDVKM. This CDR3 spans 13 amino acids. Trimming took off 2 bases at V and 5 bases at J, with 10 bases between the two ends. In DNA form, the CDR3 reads TGTGCCAGCAGTTTAACAGGGGAGGACGAGCAGTACTTC. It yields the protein CASSLTGEDEQYF.

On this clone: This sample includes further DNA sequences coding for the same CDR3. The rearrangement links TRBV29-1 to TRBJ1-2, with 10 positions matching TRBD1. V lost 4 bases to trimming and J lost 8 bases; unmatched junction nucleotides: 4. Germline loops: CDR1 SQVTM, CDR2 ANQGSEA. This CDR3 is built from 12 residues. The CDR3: CSVATGGDGYTF. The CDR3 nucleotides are TGCAGCGTTGCGACAGGGGGCGACGGCTACACCTTC.

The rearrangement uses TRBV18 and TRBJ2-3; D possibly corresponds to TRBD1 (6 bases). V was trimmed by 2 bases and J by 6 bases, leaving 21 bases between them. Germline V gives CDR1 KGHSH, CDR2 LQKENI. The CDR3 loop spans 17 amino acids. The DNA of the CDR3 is TGTGCCAGCTCACCAAACGCTAGGGACATCTACACGGATACGCAGTATTTT. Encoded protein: CASSPNARDIYTDTQYF.

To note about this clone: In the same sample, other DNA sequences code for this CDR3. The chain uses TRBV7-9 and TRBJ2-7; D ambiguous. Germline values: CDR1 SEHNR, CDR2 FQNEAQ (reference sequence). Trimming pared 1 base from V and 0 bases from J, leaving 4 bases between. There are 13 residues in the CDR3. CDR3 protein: CASSLVSSYEQYF. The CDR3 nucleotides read TGTGCCAGCAGCTTAGTGTCCTCCTACGAGCAGTACTTC.

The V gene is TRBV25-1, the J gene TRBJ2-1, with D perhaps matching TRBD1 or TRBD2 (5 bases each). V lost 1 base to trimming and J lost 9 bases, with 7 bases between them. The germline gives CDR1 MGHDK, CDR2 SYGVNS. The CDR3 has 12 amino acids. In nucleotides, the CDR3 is TGTGCCAGCAGTGAATCGGGGCTTGAGCAGTTCTTC. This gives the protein CASSESGLEQFF.

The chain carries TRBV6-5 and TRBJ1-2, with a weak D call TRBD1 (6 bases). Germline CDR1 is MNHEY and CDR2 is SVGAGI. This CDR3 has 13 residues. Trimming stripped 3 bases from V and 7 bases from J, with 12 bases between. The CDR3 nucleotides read TGTGCCAGCAGTTATAACCCGGGGGCTGGCTACACCTTC. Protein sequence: CASSYNPGAGYTF.

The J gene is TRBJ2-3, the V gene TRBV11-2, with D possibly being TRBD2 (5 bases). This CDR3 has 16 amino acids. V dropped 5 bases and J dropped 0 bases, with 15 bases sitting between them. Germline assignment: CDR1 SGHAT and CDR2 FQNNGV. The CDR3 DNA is TGTGCCAGCAGCCCCTGGCGGGTCTCTAGCACAGATACGCAGTATTTT. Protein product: CASSPWRVSSTDTQYF.

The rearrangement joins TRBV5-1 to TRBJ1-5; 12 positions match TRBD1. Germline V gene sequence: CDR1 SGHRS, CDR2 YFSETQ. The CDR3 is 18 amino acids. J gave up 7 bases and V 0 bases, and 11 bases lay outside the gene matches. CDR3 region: CASSLGFPGQGAGQPQHF. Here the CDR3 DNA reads TGCGCCAGCAGCTTGGGATTCCCGGGACAGGGGGCCGGACAGCCCCAGCATTTT.

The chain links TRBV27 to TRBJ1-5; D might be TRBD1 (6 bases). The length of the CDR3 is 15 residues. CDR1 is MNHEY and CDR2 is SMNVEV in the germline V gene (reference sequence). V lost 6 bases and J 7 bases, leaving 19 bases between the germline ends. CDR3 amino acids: CASSPQIGGAQPQHF. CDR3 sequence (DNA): TGTGCCAGCAGCCCACAGATTGGGGGCGCACAGCCCCAGCATTTT.

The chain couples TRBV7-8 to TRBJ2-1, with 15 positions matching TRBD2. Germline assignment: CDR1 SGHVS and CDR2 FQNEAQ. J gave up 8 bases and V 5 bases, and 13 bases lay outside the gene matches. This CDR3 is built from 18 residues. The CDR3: CASSLGLAGGSGLHEQFF. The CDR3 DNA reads TGTGCCAGCAGCCTGGGACTAGCGGGGGGCTCAGGACTACATGAGCAGTTCTTC.

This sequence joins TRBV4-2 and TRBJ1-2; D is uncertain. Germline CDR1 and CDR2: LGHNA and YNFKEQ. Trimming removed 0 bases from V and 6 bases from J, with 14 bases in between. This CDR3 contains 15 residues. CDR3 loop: CASSQDSSVGDGYTF. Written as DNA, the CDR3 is TGTGCCAGCAGCCAAGATTCCTCGGTTGGCGATGGCTACACCTTC.

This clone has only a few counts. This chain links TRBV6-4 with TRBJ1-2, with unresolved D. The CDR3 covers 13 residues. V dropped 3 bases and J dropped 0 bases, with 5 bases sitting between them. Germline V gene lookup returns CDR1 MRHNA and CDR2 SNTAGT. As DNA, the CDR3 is TGTGCCAGCAGTGAGGGGACTAACTATGGCTACACCTTC. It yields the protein CASSEGTNYGYTF.

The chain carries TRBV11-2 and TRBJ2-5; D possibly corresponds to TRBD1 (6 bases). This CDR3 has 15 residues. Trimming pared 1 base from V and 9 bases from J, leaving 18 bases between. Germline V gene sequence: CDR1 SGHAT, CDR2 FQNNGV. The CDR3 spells CASSLATTGPRAQYF. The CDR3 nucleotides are TGTGCCAGCAGCTTAGCGACGACAGGACCGAGGGCCCAGTACTTC.

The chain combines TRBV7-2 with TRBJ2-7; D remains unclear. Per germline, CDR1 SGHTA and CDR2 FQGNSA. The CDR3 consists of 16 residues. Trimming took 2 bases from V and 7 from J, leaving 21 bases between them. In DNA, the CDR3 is TGTGCCAGCAGCTTATCGTCACCGCGGTCCTCCCTGGAGCAGTACTTC. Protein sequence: CASSLSSPRSSLEQYF.

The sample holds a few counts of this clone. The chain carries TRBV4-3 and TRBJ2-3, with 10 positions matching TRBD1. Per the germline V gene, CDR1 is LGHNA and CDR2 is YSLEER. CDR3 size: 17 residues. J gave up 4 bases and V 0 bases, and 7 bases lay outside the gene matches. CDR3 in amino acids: CASSQDPRGTGADTQYF. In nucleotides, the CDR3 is TGCGCCAGCAGCCAAGATCCCCGAGGGACAGGGGCAGATACGCAGTATTTT.

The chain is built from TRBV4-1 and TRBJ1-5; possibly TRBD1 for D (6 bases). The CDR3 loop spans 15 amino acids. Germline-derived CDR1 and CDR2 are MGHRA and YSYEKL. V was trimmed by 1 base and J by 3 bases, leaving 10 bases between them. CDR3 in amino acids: CASSQAWTDNQPQHF. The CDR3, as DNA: TGCGCCAGCAGCCAAGCATGGACAGACAATCAGCCCCAGCATTTT.

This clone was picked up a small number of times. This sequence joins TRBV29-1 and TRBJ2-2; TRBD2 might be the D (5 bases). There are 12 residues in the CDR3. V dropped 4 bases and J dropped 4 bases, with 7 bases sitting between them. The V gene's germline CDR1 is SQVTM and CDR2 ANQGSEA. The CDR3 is CSVVAITGELFF. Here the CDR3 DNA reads TGCAGCGTTGTAGCGATCACCGGGGAGCTGTTTTTT.

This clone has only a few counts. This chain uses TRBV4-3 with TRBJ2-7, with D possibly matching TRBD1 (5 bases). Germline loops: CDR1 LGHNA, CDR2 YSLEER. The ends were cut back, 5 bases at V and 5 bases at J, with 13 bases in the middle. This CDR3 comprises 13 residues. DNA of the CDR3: TGCGCCAGCAGCGAGAACCAGGGAAACGAGCAGTACTTC. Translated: CASSENQGNEQYF.

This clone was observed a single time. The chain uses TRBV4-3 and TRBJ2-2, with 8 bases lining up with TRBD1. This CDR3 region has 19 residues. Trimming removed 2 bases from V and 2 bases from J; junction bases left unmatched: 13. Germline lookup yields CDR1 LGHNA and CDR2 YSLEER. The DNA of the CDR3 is TGCGCCAGCAGCCAATTTTGGAACACCGGGACAGGAAACACCGGGGAGCTGTTTTTT. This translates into CASSQFWNTGTGNTGELFF.

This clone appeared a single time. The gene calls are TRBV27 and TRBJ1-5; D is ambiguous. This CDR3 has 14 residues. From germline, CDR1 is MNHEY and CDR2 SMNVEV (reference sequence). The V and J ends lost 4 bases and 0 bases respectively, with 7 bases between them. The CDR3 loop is CASSSDFSNQPQHF. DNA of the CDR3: TGTGCCAGCAGTTCGGACTTTAGCAATCAGCCCCAGCATTTT.

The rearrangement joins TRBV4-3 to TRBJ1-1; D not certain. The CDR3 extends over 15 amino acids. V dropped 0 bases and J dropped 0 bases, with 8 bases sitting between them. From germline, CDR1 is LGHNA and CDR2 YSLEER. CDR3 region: CASSQEPGMNTEAFF. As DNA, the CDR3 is TGCGCCAGCAGCCAAGAGCCTGGGATGAACACTGAAGCTTTCTTT.

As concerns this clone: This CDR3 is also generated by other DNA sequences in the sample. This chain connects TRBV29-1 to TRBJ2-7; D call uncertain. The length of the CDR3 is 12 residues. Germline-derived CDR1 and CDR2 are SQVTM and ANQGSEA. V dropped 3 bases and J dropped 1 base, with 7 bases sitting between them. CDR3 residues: CSVEGSSYEQYF. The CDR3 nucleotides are TGCAGCGTTGAGGGCAGTTCCTACGAGCAGTACTTC.

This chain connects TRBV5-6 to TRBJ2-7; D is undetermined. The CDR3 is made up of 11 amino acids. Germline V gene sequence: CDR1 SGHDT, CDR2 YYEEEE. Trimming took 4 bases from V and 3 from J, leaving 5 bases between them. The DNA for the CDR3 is TGTGCCAGCAGCGATCTCTACGAGCAGTACTTC. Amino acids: CASSDLYEQYF.

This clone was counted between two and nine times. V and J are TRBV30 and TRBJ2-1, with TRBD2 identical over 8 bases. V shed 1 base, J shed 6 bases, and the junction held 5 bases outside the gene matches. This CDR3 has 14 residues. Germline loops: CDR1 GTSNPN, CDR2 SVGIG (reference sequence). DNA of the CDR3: TGTGCCTGGAGTGAGGAAGCGGGGGCCAATGAGCAGTTCTTC. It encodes CAWSEEAGANEQFF.

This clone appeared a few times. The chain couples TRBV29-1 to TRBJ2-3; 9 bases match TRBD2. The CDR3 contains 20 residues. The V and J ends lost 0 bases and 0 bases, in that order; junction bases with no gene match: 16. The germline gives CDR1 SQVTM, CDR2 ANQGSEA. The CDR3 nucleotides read TGCAGCGTTGAAGATCAGGGGAGGGCTAGCGGGGTTAAAAGCACAGATACGCAGTATTTT. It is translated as CSVEDQGRASGVKSTDTQYF.

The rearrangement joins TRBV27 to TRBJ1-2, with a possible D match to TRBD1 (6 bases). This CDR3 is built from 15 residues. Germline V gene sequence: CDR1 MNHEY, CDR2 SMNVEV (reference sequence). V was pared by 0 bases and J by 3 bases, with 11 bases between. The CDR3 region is CASSLSGGAYYGYTF. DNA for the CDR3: TGTGCCAGCAGTTTATCGGGGGGCGCGTACTATGGCTACACCTTC.